The rows below give T cell receptor beta chains drawn from one sample of a study of T cell responses to AZD1222 COVID-19 vaccine. TCRdb's table, derived via immunoSEQ multiplex PCR, lists solely in-frame clones and lacks some. This table holds roughly 70,000 clones, about four fifths found once. The material sequenced was peripheral blood, taken on day 0 of MenACWY control vaccination. All receptors derive from an adult in good health. Both conserved end residues are part of each CDR3. D genes are given only for firm matches. Size is omitted from some rows. Given values are once, few, many or a class for expanded clones.

j_call | d_call | v_call | clone_size | cdr3_nt | cdr3_aa
TRBJ2-1 | NA | TRBV4-1 | NA | TGCGCCAGCAGCCAAGGAGAGGACGGGCTCTTGGGAAATGAGCAGTTCTTC | CASSQGEDGLLGNEQFF
TRBJ2-7 | TRBD2 | TRBV14 | few | TGTGCCAGCAGCCAAGAGTGGACTTCGGCGGGAGAAGGCGTCGAGCAGTACTTC | CASSQEWTSAGEGVEQYF
TRBJ1-1 | TRBD1 | TRBV19 | NA | TGTGCCAGTAGTTTGACAGGGCCTAACACTGAAGCTTTCTTT | CASSLTGPNTEAFF
TRBJ1-2 | NA | TRBV28 | few | TGTGCCAGCAGTCCCGTGGCAGGATGGGAGTATGGCTACACCTTC | CASSPVAGWEYGYTF
TRBJ1-1 | NA | TRBV29-1 | NA | TGCAGCGTCCGGAACGGTGAAGCTTTCTTT | CSVRNGEAFF
TRBJ2-2 | NA | TRBV19 | NA | TGTGCCAGTAGATTCGGACAGAACACCGGGGAGCTGTTTTTT | CASRFGQNTGELFF
TRBJ1-3 | NA | TRBV29-1 | few | TGCAGCGGATTCATGGGAAACACCATATATTTT | CSGFMGNTIYF
TRBJ1-1 | NA | TRBV3-1/TRBV3-2 | NA | TGTGCCAGCAGCCAAGGACAGGTTCTATATGAAGCTTTCTTT | CASSQGQVLYEAFF
TRBJ2-7 | NA | TRBV5-6 | NA | TGTGCCAGCACCCCGGGCCCATCTAACTACGAGCAGTACTTC | CASTPGPSNYEQYF
TRBJ2-3 | NA | TRBV5-1 | NA | TGCGCCAGCAGCTTCGGGACTCAGACAGATACGCAGTATTTT | CASSFGTQTDTQYF
TRBJ1-4 | NA | TRBV9 | NA | TGTGCCAGCAGCACCGGGTCCACTAATGAAAAACTGTTTTTT | CASSTGSTNEKLFF
TRBJ2-5 | NA | TRBV15 | NA | TGTGCCACCAGCCCGCCCCCGGTGGGAGTTGAGACCCAGTACTTC | CATSPPPVGVETQYF
TRBJ1-5 | NA | TRBV23-1 | once | TGCGCCAGCACCCCCACGAGGACGGTAGATCAGCCCCAGCATTTT | CASTPTRTVDQPQHF
TRBJ1-4 | NA | TRBV19 | NA | TGTGCCAGTAGTGCCCTGATATTCCGGGATCTACAGGACCCTCATGAAAAACTGTTTTTT | CASSALIFRDLQDPHEKLFF
TRBJ2-3 | NA | TRBV11-1 | NA | TGTGCCAGCAGGAAGGAGGCCCTCAAAAGCACAGATACGCAGTATTTT | CASRKEALKSTDTQYF
TRBJ1-5 | NA | TRBV30 | NA | TGTGCCTGGAGTGAGGGGAGCGATCAGCCCCAGCATTTT | CAWSEGSDQPQHF
TRBJ1-1 | NA | TRBV15 | once | TGTGCCACCAGGGAACGAGTGGGGGTGAAAACTGAAGCTTTCTTT | CATRERVGVKTEAFF
TRBJ1-4 | TRBD1 | TRBV15 | NA | TGTGCCACCAGCAGAGATGGGACAGGGGGCGCGGGGGAAAAACTGTTTTTT | CATSRDGTGGAGEKLFF
TRBJ1-1 | NA | TRBV2 | NA | TGTGCCAGCAGTGAAGTGGACACAAACCTGAACACTGAAGCTTTCTTT | CASSEVDTNLNTEAFF
TRBJ2-7 | NA | TRBV19 | NA | TGTGCCAGTAGTATGGATAGGGAATCCTACGAGCAGTACTTC | CASSMDRESYEQYF
TRBJ2-4 | NA | TRBV3-1/TRBV3-2 | NA | TGTGCCAGCAGCCAAGAGCCATGGGGAACAAACATTCAGTACTTC | CASSQEPWGTNIQYF
TRBJ2-5 | TRBD2 | TRBV5-1 | NA | TGCGCCAGCAGTGGACTAGTTATGGAGACCCAGTACTTC | CASSGLVMETQYF
TRBJ1-2 | NA | TRBV28 | NA | TGTGCCAGCAGTTCAGTTAACTATGGCTACACCTTC | CASSSVNYGYTF
TRBJ2-1 | NA | TRBV28 | NA | TGTGCCAGCAGTTTCCCTCTCCGACTGAATAGTCGCAATGAGCAGTTCTTC | CASSFPLRLNSRNEQFF
TRBJ1-5 | NA | TRBV9 | NA | TGTGCCAGCAGCGCAGGACCCGGGGGCAATCAGCCCCAGCATTTT | CASSAGPGGNQPQHF
TRBJ1-2 | TRBD1 | TRBV19 | NA | TGTGCCAGTAGTAGATCCTCCGGGACAGGGAGAAACTATGGCTACACCTTC | CASSRSSGTGRNYGYTF
TRBJ2-6 | NA | TRBV30 | NA | TGTGCCTGGAGTGTGGGTGGAACTACTGGGGCCAACGTCCTGACTTTC | CAWSVGGTTGANVLTF
TRBJ1-4 | NA | TRBV9 | NA | TGTGCCAGCAGCGACGGAGGGACAACTAATGAAAAACTGTTTTTT | CASSDGGTTNEKLFF
TRBJ1-4 | NA | TRBV9 | NA | TGTGCCAGCAGCGTAGGTCGGGGGTCAGGTGAAAAACTGTTTTTT | CASSVGRGSGEKLFF
TRBJ1-2 | TRBD1 | TRBV30 | NA | TGTGCCTGGACTATGTACTTAACAGGGGACTATGGCTACACCTTC | CAWTMYLTGDYGYTF
TRBJ1-5 | NA | TRBV6-5 | NA | TGTGCCAGCATCGAAAACAGACGAAATCAGCCCCAGCATTTT | CASIENRRNQPQHF
TRBJ1-2 | NA | TRBV19 | NA | TGTGCCAGTAGTACGGGACCCCCAGGGCTTGGCTACACCTTC | CASSTGPPGLGYTF
TRBJ1-1 | NA | TRBV19 | NA | TGTGCCAGTAGCATAGGGGCGGGGTTCGGCACTGAAGCTTTCTTT | CASSIGAGFGTEAFF
TRBJ1-5 | NA | TRBV28 | once | TGTGCCAGCAGTTTCCAATTTAGCGCGAATCAGCCCCAGCATTTT | CASSFQFSANQPQHF
TRBJ1-1 | NA | TRBV5-1 | NA | TGCGCCAGCAGCTTGTCCGGGGGCGCGACTAGAACTGAAGCTTTCTTT | CASSLSGGATRTEAFF
TRBJ2-1 | NA | TRBV6-2/TRBV6-3 | NA | TGTGCCAGCAGTCCGCCCCGCGGCCTCTATGAGCAGTTCTTC | CASSPPRGLYEQFF
TRBJ2-6 | TRBD1 | TRBV28 | NA | TGTGCCAGCAGTCCAGGGGGCCTTGACTCTGGGGCCAACGTCCTGACTTTC | CASSPGGLDSGANVLTF
TRBJ2-7 | NA | TRBV28 | NA | TGTGCCAGCAGTTTATTTAGTCTGGGGGGGCTGGACGAGCAGTACTTC | CASSLFSLGGLDEQYF
TRBJ1-1 | NA | TRBV7-8 | NA | TGTGCCACCATTGGACGCGTGAACACTGAAGCTTTCTTT | CATIGRVNTEAFF
TRBJ1-4 | NA | TRBV28 | NA | TGTGCCAGCAGTTTAAGAGAGGGCGGTCATGAAAAACTGTTTTTT | CASSLREGGHEKLFF
TRBJ1-1 | NA | TRBV29-1 | NA | TGCAGCGTTGGCGGGGGGAGTGAACAGGGTACTGAAGCTTTCTTT | CSVGGGSEQGTEAFF
TRBJ1-6 | NA | TRBV6-2/TRBV6-3 | NA | TGTGCCAGCAGTTACTCGAAGGGAGACGCTGAAAATTCACCCCTCCACTTT | CASSYSKGDAENSPLHF
TRBJ1-1 | NA | TRBV29-1 | few | TGCAGCGTTCAAAAGACCACTGAAGCTTTCTTT | CSVQKTTEAFF